This TCR beta chain was sequenced for a study of radiotherapy plus CTLA-4 blockade in lung cancer (dated by TCRdb to between 2018 and 2020). With regard to the full study: Objective responses occurred in roughly 19% of enrolled patients, and approximately 34% achieved disease control.

Focal radiation therapy combined with CTLA-4 blockade (ipilimumab) was tested in patients with chemo-refractory metastatic non-small-cell lung cancer. The CDR3 runs 16 amino acids, cysteine and phenylalanine included. The sequence is cut down to CDR3 DNA, 48 bases in frame from base 1. From the germline V gene, CDR1 is SGHVS and CDR2 is FQNEAQ. General study outcomes and caveats: Early dynamic changes in blood T cell clones, together with increased serum interferon-beta after radiation, were reported as the strongest predictors of response. After treatment with radiotherapy and ipilimumab, TCR clones that originated in tumors expanded in peripheral blood.

Library preparation used the immunoSEQ multiplex PCR assay. TCRdb carries this immuneACCESS record with in-frame sequences only. Its versions omit some clonotypes, under half of them owing to an unresolved V gene in the studies checked, with the rest unexplained. The sample contains fewer than 95,000 clones, approximately 83% of them found a single time. Of the sample, more than 0.75% falls within the top ten clones. Comments on this clone: Its antigen is currently not known. No base quality information exists; no much larger clone differs at one position.

The chain uses TRBV7-8 and TRBJ2-5; possibly the D gene is TRBD1, per 5 matching bases. The J call may be mistaken, given a closer DNA end match to TRBJ2-7. This material consisted of peripheral blood, taken from a patient treated with radiotherapy plus ipilimumab. The sequence came from a human donor with non-small cell lung cancer who had stable disease on radiotherapy plus ipilimumab. The CDR3 here reads CASSLGIGRGLYEQYF. The DNA sequence is as follows: TGTGCCAGCAGCTTAGGGATAGGAAGGGGCTTATACGAGCAGTACTTC.